The text below deals with one TCR beta chain. The sample comes from a study of blood T cell repertoires in COVID-19. Background on the study: The origin of the acute and convalescent COVID-19 samples was the United States, Italy and Spain.

After removal of 5 bases from V and 2 bases from J, the junction contained 6 bases not matched to a gene. Germline V gives CDR1 MNHEY, CDR2 SVGAGI. This CDR3 is built from 15 residues. In the authors' methods: Nucleated cell number was recorded as an estimate derived from reference gene primer amplification. The method was immunoSEQ multiplex PCR; TCRdb's version includes in-frame clones alone and lacks a portion of them. That table gives V, J and clone size, and the DNA gave D and trimming. The sample carries around 120,000 clones, 80% to 90% recorded once. The origin of this receptor is a man between 65 and 85 years old who had recovered from COVID-19. The chain couples TRBV6-5 to TRBJ2-4; 7 bases map to TRBD1. Sequenced material: peripheral blood. CDR3 region: CASSPQGYPKNIQYF. CDR3 bases: TGTGCCAGCAGTCCACAGGGGTATCCCAAAAACATTCAGTACTTC.